This T cell receptor (beta chain) was documented in a study of OX40 agonist ivuxolimab in advanced cancers. Profiled with immunoSEQ multiplex PCR; TCRdb holds only in-frame clones, not every one. Of 80,000 to 100,000 clones in the sample, more than 75% were seen once. The study's findings and limits: There was clonal expansion of CD4+ and CD8+ blood T cells by week 6 at 0.1 to 3.0 mg/kg.

Autoimmune disease history or systemic immunosuppression excluded patients. For this clone: Its cognate antigen is unknown.

The source is an adult with an advanced solid tumor such as melanoma, head and neck, liver or kidney cancer. The sequences come from CD4+ or CD8+ T cells sorted from blood, collected in a trial of the OX40 agonist ivuxolimab.

The DNA of the CDR3 is TGTGCCAGTAGTATAAGCCCCACTTTGAGCTATGGCTACACCTTC. As protein: CASSISPTLSYGYTF. The V gene is TRBV19, the J gene TRBJ1-2, with D hard to call. The CDR3 spans 15 residues. Trimming took off 2 bases at V and 4 bases at J, with 14 bases between the two ends. Looked up from germline, CDR1 is LNHDA and CDR2 is SQIVND (reference sequence).